The 10 T cell receptor beta chains given below trace back to one sample, sequenced in a study of early T cells in non-severe SARS-CoV-2 infection. TCRdb re-derived calls from the 5' RACE reads in MiXCR, one entry per CDR3 protein. The sample has about 81,000 distinct CDR3 sequences, 6% to 7% seen once. Material: whole blood. The receptors come from an adult who was a healthcare worker with PCR-confirmed SARS-CoV-2 infection or an uninfected control (not recorded which).

This clonotype was recorded at least ten times. The chain combines TRBV10-2 with TRBJ2-3, with TRBD2 as a possible D gene (5 bases). CDR1 is WSHSY and CDR2 is SAAADI in the germline V gene. V lost 3 bases and J 4 bases, leaving 17 bases between the germline ends. The CDR3 spans 16 residues. CDR3 protein: CASSEIPGSRADTQYF. Here the CDR3 DNA reads TGCGCCAGCAGTGAAATCCCGGGGTCGAGAGCAGATACGCAGTATTTT.

CDR3: CASSQDYSGLGNYGYTF. CDR3 DNA sequence: TGCGCCAGCAGCCAAGATTATTCAGGCCTAGGGAACTATGGCTACACCTTC. The chain couples TRBV4-3 to TRBJ1-2, with D unclear. CDR3 length: 17 amino acids. Trimming left V 0 bases short and J 2 bases short, with 16 bases between. Germline lookup yields CDR1 LGHNA and CDR2 YSLEER.

This clonotype was recorded many times. CDR3 DNA sequence: TGTGCCAGCAGCTTGAAGGCCGGGAATGGGTCACCCCTCCACTTT. This gives the protein CASSLKAGNGSPLHF. The V gene is TRBV5-5, the J gene TRBJ1-6; D is undetermined. CDR1 is SGHKS and CDR2 is YYEKEE in the germline V gene (reference sequence). The CDR3 consists of 15 residues. The germline V and J ends were trimmed by 1 base and 10 bases, with 15 bases remaining between them.

This clonotype was counted only a few times. This chain links TRBV6-5 with TRBJ2-7; D gene uncertain. This CDR3 region has 14 residues. Germline loops: CDR1 MNHEY, CDR2 SVGAGI. Deletions cut 2 bases from V and 0 bases from J, with 8 bases between. The CDR3 protein is CASSYGQVSYEQYF. CDR3 DNA: TGTGCCAGCAGTTACGGCCAGGTCTCCTACGAGCAGTACTTC.

The chain joins TRBV10-3 to TRBJ1-1; no reliable D call. Germline CDR1 is ENHRY and CDR2 is SYGVKD. The V gene lost 2 bases and the J gene lost 1 base, with 5 bases spanning the gap. The CDR3 runs to 13 residues. The CDR3 region has the DNA TGTGCCATCAGTGAGAAGGGGAACACTGAAGCTTTCTTT. As protein: CAISEKGNTEAFF.

This clonotype appeared a few times. The chain joins TRBV5-1 to TRBJ2-7, with 10 bases identical to TRBD1. The CDR3 runs 15 residues. V lost 4 bases to trimming and J lost 4 bases; unmatched junction nucleotides: 8. Germline-derived CDR1 and CDR2 are SGHRS and YFSETQ. For the CDR3, the DNA is TGCGCCAGCAGCGAAGACGGGACAGGGGTTTACGAGCAGTACTTC. Translation: CASSEDGTGVYEQYF.

The table lists this clonotype with many counts. The V and J genes are TRBV13 and TRBJ2-3; 8 bases are shared with TRBD2. The ends lost 5 bases at V and 2 bases at J; junction bases unmatched: 9. In germline, CDR1 is PRHDT, CDR2 FYEKMQ (reference sequence). The CDR3 covers 16 residues. The CDR3 protein is CASSQDSGTSTDTQYF. In DNA, the CDR3 is TGTGCCAGCAGCCAGGATAGCGGGACATCCACAGATACGCAGTATTTT.

The genes are TRBV10-3 and TRBJ2-5; TRBD2 is a possible D gene (5 bases). Germline V gene sequence: CDR1 ENHRY, CDR2 SYGVKD. V lost 10 bases and J 0 bases, leaving 15 bases between the germline ends. CDR3 size: 14 residues. As DNA, the CDR3 is TGTGCCACCGGGCGAGCGGATGACCAAGAGACCCAGTACTTC. Its translation: CATGRADDQETQYF.

The chain uses TRBV5-1 and TRBJ2-1, with a possible D match to TRBD2 (5 bases). V lost 4 bases and J lost 9, with 17 bases in between. The length of the CDR3 is 14 residues. Germline CDR1 and CDR2: SGHRS and YFSETQ. DNA of the CDR3: TGCGCCAGCAGCGCCGCCGCGGGCCGACCTGAGCAGTTCTTC. It encodes CASSAAAGRPEQFF.

Many counts were recorded for this clonotype. The chain is built from TRBV7-2 and TRBJ2-4, with D tentatively TRBD1 or TRBD2 (5 bases each). Trimming left V 8 bases short and J 1 base short, with 9 bases between. The CDR3 contains 13 residues. The germline CDR1 and CDR2 sequences are SGHTA and FQGNSA. CDR3 sequence reads: CASGGSAKNIQYF. The DNA of the CDR3 is TGTGCCAGCGGGGGATCCGCCAAAAACATTCAGTACTTC.